The clone carrying this T cell receptor beta chain appeared many times. This sample is drawn from a study of regulatory T cells in long-lasting Graves disease. Study context: Under 3 months of antithyroid drugs had been taken by newly diagnosed Graves' patients.

This CDR3 contains 12 residues. Germline V CDR1 and CDR2: SGHAT, FQNNGV. V was cut by 0 bases and J by 9 bases, with 6 bases left in between. Time point given: newly diagnosed GD, antithyroid drugs for less than 3 months. Making the TCR library involved RNA that had been extracted from PBMCs. Sequencing libraries for TCR beta were prepared with iRepertoire HTBI primers and Arm-PCR of CDR3 regions. TCRdb itself ran the multiplex PCR reads through MiXCR, one entry per CDR3 protein. Altogether 400,000 to 550,000 distinct CDR3 sequences are present, 15% to 20% being singletons, with the ten largest covering about 23%. The same sample was also studied in work on T cells in Graves' hyperthyroidism and ophthalmopathy. As that study records: Pregnant or lactating patients were excluded, as were those with uncontrolled infection or other autoimmune disease. The HTBI primer set drove a first-round RT-PCR of the TCR CDR3.

This specimen consisted of peripheral blood mononuclear cells (PBMCs), obtained at new diagnosis, from a patient treated with antithyroid drugs. This sequence originates from a woman between 18 and 29 years old with Graves disease. V usage is TRBV11-2 and J usage is TRBJ2-1, with D perhaps matching TRBD2 (5 bases). The CDR3 reads CASSLESGEQFF. For the CDR3, the DNA is TGTGCCAGCAGCTTAGAAAGCGGTGAGCAGTTCTTC.